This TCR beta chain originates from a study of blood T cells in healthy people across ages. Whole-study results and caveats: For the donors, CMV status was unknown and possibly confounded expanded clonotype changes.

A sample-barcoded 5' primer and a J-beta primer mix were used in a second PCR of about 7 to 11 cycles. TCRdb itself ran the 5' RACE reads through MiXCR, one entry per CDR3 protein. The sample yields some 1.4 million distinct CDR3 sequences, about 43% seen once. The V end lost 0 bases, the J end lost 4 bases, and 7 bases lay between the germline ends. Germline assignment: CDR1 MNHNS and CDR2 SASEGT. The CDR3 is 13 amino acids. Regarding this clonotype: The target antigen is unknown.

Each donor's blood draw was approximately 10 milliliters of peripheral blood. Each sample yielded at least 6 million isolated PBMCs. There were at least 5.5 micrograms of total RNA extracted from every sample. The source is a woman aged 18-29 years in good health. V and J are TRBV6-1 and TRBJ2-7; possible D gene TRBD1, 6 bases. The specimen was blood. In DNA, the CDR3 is TGTGCCAGCAGTGAAGCGGGACATTACGAGCAGTACTTC. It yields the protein CASSEAGHYEQYF.